This T cell receptor (beta chain) is drawn from a study of response to subunit inactivated influenza vaccine. Study findings and constraints: That few new T cells are recruited by each seasonal influenza vaccination was the authors' suggestion.

One entry per CDR3 protein results from TCRdb running MiXCR on the RT-PCR reads. The data contain around 180,000 distinct CDR3 sequences, about 9% of them singletons. Per the germline V gene, CDR1 is MNHEY and CDR2 is SVGAGI. Trimming pared 4 bases from V and 10 bases from J, leaving 11 bases between. The CDR3 extends over 11 amino acids. For this clonotype: The target antigen is unknown.

Sequenced material: non-naive T cells sorted from PBMCs, taken on the day of vaccination. The chain joins TRBV6-5 to TRBJ2-7, with D possibly matching TRBD2 (5 bases). The receptor was derived from a man in his fifties or sixties who received an inactivated influenza vaccine. The CDR3 coding sequence is TGTGCCAGCAGTTCAGCGGCTAATCAGTACTTC. Translation: CASSSAANQYF.